These 15 T cell receptor beta chains share one sample of origin, sequenced in a study of blood T cell repertoires in COVID-19. Profiling relied on immunoSEQ multiplex PCR, and the TCRdb table lists in-frame clones only, not all of them. The top ten hold 7.5% to 8.5% of the sample, which has 120,000 to 150,000 clones, 86% seen once. The specimen was peripheral blood. Every receptor here comes from a woman aged 55-69 years with acute or convalescent COVID-19.

The chain couples TRBV10-3 to TRBJ1-5, with D tentatively TRBD1 (6 bases). Deletions cut 6 bases from V and 0 bases from J, with 12 bases between. The germline V gene has CDR1 ENHRY and CDR2 SYGVKD. The CDR3 consists of 15 residues. The CDR3 region is CAIRQGGDSNQPQHF. CDR3 coding DNA: TGTGCCATCAGGCAAGGGGGGGATAGCAATCAGCCCCAGCATTTT.

As DNA, the CDR3 is TGTGCCAGCAGCTCCCGCAGGGTCTACGAGCAGTACTTC. This sequence encodes CASSSRRVYEQYF. The chain recombines TRBV7-2 with TRBJ2-7; tentative D call: TRBD1 (5 bases). CDR1 and CDR2 (germline): SGHTA, FQGNSA. The CDR3 runs to 13 residues. V lost 4 bases to trimming and J lost 3 bases, with 10 bases between them.

The rearrangement uses TRBV6-5 and TRBJ2-5; TRBD1 matches 7 bases. The J segment lost 2 bases and the V segment lost 5 bases, leaving 2 bases of the junction unmatched. CDR1 and CDR2 (germline): MNHEY, SVGAGI. This CDR3 is 13 amino acids long. In nucleotides, the CDR3 is TGTGCCAGCAGTACAGGGGTACAAGAGACCCAGTACTTC. It encodes CASSTGVQETQYF.

V and J are TRBV9 and TRBJ2-1; 10 nucleotides line up with TRBD2. The CDR3 is made up of 17 amino acids. V was pared by 0 bases and J by 4 bases, with 7 bases of the junction left unmatched. In germline, CDR1 is SGDLS, CDR2 YYNGEE. This chain's CDR3 is CASSVGVAGGAYNEQFF. CDR3 DNA: TGTGCCAGCAGCGTAGGGGTAGCGGGGGGCGCATACAATGAGCAGTTCTTC.

This sequence joins TRBV6-2 or TRBV6-3 and TRBJ2-1; TRBD2 matches 8 bases. The length of the CDR3 is 16 residues. The V gene end was trimmed by 1 base and the J gene end by 7 bases; junction bases not matched to a gene: 9. In germline, CDR1 is MNHEY, CDR2 SVGEGT. In DNA form, the CDR3 reads TGTGCCAGCAGTTACTGGAGGCGGGGGGAGTGGAATGAGCAGTTCTTC. The encoded protein is CASSYWRRGEWNEQFF.

This chain joins TRBV19 and TRBJ2-7, with unresolved D. This CDR3 has 14 residues. The germline V gene has CDR1 LNHDA and CDR2 SQIVND (reference sequence). The V and J ends lost 6 bases and 0 bases respectively, with 12 bases between them. CDR3 bases: TGTGCCAGTAGCCGACTGGAAAGCTCCTACGAGCAGTACTTC. As protein: CASSRLESSYEQYF.

The chain has TRBV23-1 and TRBJ2-2, with TRBD1 identical over 9 bases. TRBV23-1 is identified as an open reading frame with a role that is uncertain. V dropped 6 bases and J dropped 5; count of bases not matched to a gene: 7. The CDR3 runs 15 residues. CDR3 amino acids: CASSRTGAGTGELFF. For the CDR3, the DNA is TGCGCCAGCAGCCGGACAGGGGCAGGGACCGGGGAGCTGTTTTTT.

This clone is a singleton in its sample. The chain employs TRBV9 and TRBJ2-2; 13 nucleotides line up with TRBD2. CDR1 is SGDLS, CDR2 YYNGEE, per germline. The CDR3 extends over 17 amino acids. V lost 4 bases to trimming and J lost 6 bases; unmatched junction nucleotides: 9. The CDR3 bases are TGTGCCAGCAGCCTTACTAGCGGGGGGGATCTCGCCGGGGAGCTGTTTTTT. It specifies CASSLTSGGDLAGELFF.

The count of this clone is one. This chain joins TRBV28 and TRBJ2-2, with a weak D call TRBD2 (6 bases). V was cut by 5 bases and J by 2 bases, with 15 bases left in between. Looked up from germline, CDR1 is MDHEN and CDR2 is SYDVKM. The CDR3 is made up of 16 amino acids. The CDR3 DNA reads as TGTGCCAGCAGTCCCCGGCTAGCGCCTAACACCGGGGAGCTGTTTTTT. Translation gives CASSPRLAPNTGELFF.

This chain joins TRBV4-2 and TRBJ2-3; 8 positions match TRBD1. CDR1 is LGHNA and CDR2 is YNFKEQ in the germline V gene. The V and J ends lost 3 bases and 1 base, in that order; junction bases with no gene match: 3. The CDR3 loop spans 15 amino acids. CDR3 amino acids: CASSQSGGGTDTQYF. The CDR3 DNA is TGTGCCAGCAGCCAGTCAGGGGGCGGCACAGATACGCAGTATTTT.

In this sample, this clone turned up once. This sequence joins TRBV28 and TRBJ2-3; 8 nucleotides match TRBD1. Looked up from germline, CDR1 is MDHEN and CDR2 is SYDVKM. This CDR3 is built from 14 residues. V lost 5 bases, J lost 4 bases, and 5 bases stayed unmatched. The CDR3 region has the DNA TGTGCCAGCAGTCCTGGACAGGGTCCAGATACGCAGTATTTT. It is translated as CASSPGQGPDTQYF.

V gene TRBV30 combines with J gene TRBJ1-5; D is undetermined. The CDR3 totals 14 residues. V shed 0 bases and J shed 4 bases, with 10 bases lying between them. Germline-derived CDR1 and CDR2 are GTSNPN and SVGIG (reference sequence). CDR3 bases: TGTGCCTGGAGTGTACCCAGGTTAAATCAGCCCCAGCATTTT. Protein product: CAWSVPRLNQPQHF.

As DNA, the CDR3 is TGTGCCAGCAGTTACGGACAGGGAGACCAAGAGACCCAGTACTTC. It codes for CASSYGQGDQETQYF. The chain has TRBV28 and TRBJ2-5; 8 nucleotides align to TRBD1. J gave up 0 bases and V 4 bases, and 4 bases lay outside the gene matches. The CDR3 loop spans 15 amino acids. Germline V gives CDR1 MDHEN, CDR2 SYDVKM.

The rearrangement uses TRBV6-5 and TRBJ1-5; D might be TRBD1 (5 bases). Germline loops: CDR1 MNHEY, CDR2 SVGAGI. The CDR3 is 13 residues long. Trimming removed 6 bases at V and 4 bases at J, with 10 bases between. CDR3 region: CASSSGYNQPQHF. The CDR3 DNA reads as TGTGCCAGCAGCTCAGGGTATAATCAGCCCCAGCATTTT.

The chain carries TRBV19 and TRBJ1-5; D is undetermined. Germline V lookup: CDR1 LNHDA, CDR2 SQIVND (reference sequence). The length of the CDR3 is 13 residues. V shed 0 bases and J shed 7 bases, with 7 bases lying between them. As DNA, the CDR3 is TGTGCCAGTAGTATAGATCGGGAACAGCCCCAGCATTTT. Residues: CASSIDREQPQHF.